Listed below are T cell receptor beta chains from one sample, sequenced in a study of T cell repertoires in cytomegalovirus infection. TCRdb used MiXCR to reprocess the reads, holding one entry per CDR3 protein. In the table there are fewer than 350,000 distinct CDR3 sequences, 8% to 9.5% of which are singletons. The sequencing sample was made of PBMCs. All receptors come from a human donor in good health (CMV status not recorded). Some clones in this sample may be carry-over from other donors' samples. CDR3s leave out the opening cysteine and the closing phenylalanine or tryptophan.

len	v_gene	j_gene	CDR3aa
9	TRBV28	TRBJ1-1	ASSVRTEAF
13	TRBV10-3	TRBJ2-1	AISGTSGTRDEQF
13	TRBV7-2	TRBJ2-2	ASSLGTGFSGELF
11	TRBV7-2	TRBJ2-1	ASSSDRVYEQF
15	TRBV7-2	TRBJ2-3	ASSPWGTASRTDTQY
12	TRBV10-3	TRBJ1-1	AISTSGTDTEAF
12	TRBV15	TRBJ2-1	ATSRGDRGNEQF
13	TRBV7-9	TRBJ2-7	ASSSRTGGSLEQY
12	TRBV7-9	TRBJ1-5	ASSSWDQNQPQH
14	TRBV7-3	TRBJ2-3	ASSQYSGSGADTQY
12	TRBV19	TRBJ2-1	ASNRAGVLNEQF
12	TRBV7-3	TRBJ2-4	ASSYSGTGDLQY
12	TRBV12-3/TRBV12-4	TRBJ2-2	ASSFQPNTGELF
11	TRBV29-1	TRBJ1-2	SVGEGQGLGYT
10	TRBV20-1	TRBJ2-7	SAPGATYEQY
14	TRBV6-2/TRBV6-3	TRBJ1-5	ASSPRTEIANQPQH
14	TRBV7-2	TRBJ2-3	ASSLAGTGGFDTQY
10	TRBV10-3	TRBJ2-2	AMGKNTGELF
13	TRBV27	TRBJ2-7	ASSPTSGSSYEQY
13	TRBV6-2/TRBV6-3	TRBJ2-1	ASSYGTSGYNEQF
10	TRBV11-2	TRBJ2-1	ASSDPASRAF
15	TRBV7-2	TRBJ2-7	ASSSRLAGELPYEQY
13	TRBV5-4	TRBJ2-7	ASSLKREWSYEQY
13	TRBV14	TRBJ1-1	ASSLRTGRRTEAF
14	TRBV7-3	TRBJ2-2	ASSLFLGANTGELF
11	TRBV7-2	TRBJ1-4	ASSGGPNEKLF
14	TRBV7-2	TRBJ2-1	ASSLLPSGTEGEQF
13	TRBV6-6	TRBJ2-2	ASSPRAARTGELF
13	TRBV11-2	TRBJ2-1	ASSLMGGRLNEQF
15	TRBV6-5	TRBJ2-3	ASSPGTSGGATDTQY
13	TRBV7-2	TRBJ1-5	ASSLGGTGGRPQH
13	TRBV6-2/TRBV6-3	TRBJ2-1	ASSYGGAGGHEQF
12	TRBV12-3/TRBV12-4	TRBJ1-2	ASSPGPHENGYT
13	TRBV6-2/TRBV6-3	TRBJ2-2	ASSYSRGRAGELF
11	TRBV9	TRBJ1-2	ASSVEGVDGYT
12	TRBV7-4	TRBJ2-1	ASSPPFTGYEQF
9	TRBV19	TRBJ1-2	ASRDYYGYT
12	TRBV7-3	TRBJ2-1	ASGAPFLANEQF
11	TRBV7-2	TRBJ1-5	ASSPGGNQPQH
11	TRBV11-2	TRBJ2-5	ASSYRRQETQY
13	TRBV7-9	TRBJ2-7	ASSFTWQGRYEQY
12	TRBV12-3/TRBV12-4	TRBJ2-5	ASRHVAGGETQY
13	TRBV20-1	TRBJ2-2	SAPTRGMNTGELF
14	TRBV28	TRBJ2-5	ASSLLPGQGLETQY
16	TRBV7-2	TRBJ2-7	ASTLPGDRGLVISEQY
11	TRBV12-3/TRBV12-4	TRBJ1-3	ASSFWEGNTIY
11	TRBV6-2/TRBV6-3	TRBJ1-1	ASSTQGAVEAF
14	TRBV7-9	TRBJ2-1	ASSSTTDSSCNEQF
13	TRBV7-9	TRBJ1-2	ASTSQAGPNYGYT
12	TRBV7-8	TRBJ1-2	ASTRGPAIDGYT
14	TRBV27	TRBJ1-2	ASSSGTPGFPYGYT
13	TRBV5-1	TRBJ2-7	ASSNDLGTAGEQY